This T cell receptor beta chain was recorded in a study of tumor-infiltrating lymphocytes in primary liver carcinoma. Study summary: Tumors were staged T1-T3 N0M0 and measured about 4.2 to 10 cm across. Study conclusions and caveats: Tumor tissue displayed a significantly greater top-250-clone fraction than blood (p = 0.039). Tumor-adjacent and tumor-blood pairs displayed less overlap than did pairs of tumor regions.

CDR3 length: 15 residues. Germline CDR1 LGHNA, CDR2 YSLEER. The V gene lost 3 bases and the J gene lost 1 base, with 13 bases spanning the gap. This clonotype has at least ten counts. Its antigen is as yet unknown. The researchers produced TCR beta cDNA from approximately 0.45 ug total RNA with a constant-region primer. Three nested multiplex PCR rounds, a slightly modified ARM-PCR method, built the TCR beta libraries. With TRBV1-TRBV30 forward primers and a C-beta reverse primer, the first two PCR rounds were run for approximately 10 cycles each. TCRdb used MiXCR to reprocess the multiplex PCR reads, holding one entry per CDR3 protein. Among 300,000 to 400,000 distinct CDR3 sequences, roughly 60% were seen once, and the ten largest hold roughly 9%. Out of unsorted whole blood came the blood RNA, and germline DNA was extracted as well. Infection with HBV was chronic in patients; they were treatment-naive.

Sequencing used peripheral blood. The J gene is TRBJ2-7, the V gene TRBV4-3; D unresolved. This receptor was identified in a middle-aged man with primary liver carcinoma and hepatitis B virus infection. CDR3 sequence: CASSHDWGVSYEQYF. The CDR3 DNA reads as TGCGCCAGCAGCCATGACTGGGGTGTATCCTACGAGCAGTACTTC.